A single sample is the source of the 26 T cell receptor beta chains below, sequenced in a study of CD8 T cells in ankylosing spondylitis. Notes on the study in general: In ankylosing spondylitis blood, a motif of seven to nine highly homologous TCR beta variants appeared characteristic.

TCRdb used MiXCR to reprocess the 5' RACE reads, holding one entry per CDR3 protein. Of 750,000 to 850,000 distinct CDR3 sequences in the sample, about an eighth are singletons; the top ten hold approximately 0.46%. These receptors have no identified antigens. The sequencing sample was made of blood, either unsorted or a sorted T cell fraction (not recorded which). These receptors all stem from a male donor with ankylosing spondylitis.

This clonotype came up a few times. The V and J genes are TRBV20-1 and TRBJ2-7; D is possibly TRBD2 (6 bases). The V gene lost 0 bases and the J gene lost 2 bases, with 11 bases spanning the gap. Germline CDR1 is DFQATT and CDR2 is SNEGSKA (reference sequence). The CDR3 contains 14 residues. CDR3: CSARDRRDPYEQYF. The DNA of the CDR3 is TGCAGTGCTAGAGACAGGAGGGACCCCTACGAGCAGTACTTC.

This clonotype showed up just a few times. The chain employs TRBV6-5 and TRBJ1-2; D possibly corresponds to TRBD1 (5 bases). The germline V and J ends were trimmed by 2 bases and 5 bases, with 12 bases remaining between them. The CDR3 extends over 14 amino acids. Germline assignment: CDR1 MNHEY and CDR2 SVGAGI. The CDR3 bases are TGTGCCAGCAGTTACACCCGACAGCCTTATGGCTACACCTTC. Its translation is CASSYTRQPYGYTF.

This clonotype was recorded many times. The chain is built from TRBV4-1 and TRBJ1-2, with D possibly matching TRBD1 (6 bases). Germline V gene lookup returns CDR1 MGHRA and CDR2 YSYEKL. The CDR3 extends over 17 amino acids. The ends were cut back, 0 bases at V and 7 bases at J, with 21 bases in the middle. The CDR3 coding sequence is TGCGCCAGCAGCCAAGATACGACGAGGACAGAATATGGTGGCTACACCTTC. Its protein is CASSQDTTRTEYGGYTF.

This clonotype was seen at least ten times. The chain is built from TRBV20-1 and TRBJ2-1; TRBD2 matches 7 bases. This CDR3 comprises 10 residues. Per germline, CDR1 DFQATT and CDR2 SNEGSKA (reference sequence). CDR3 DNA: TGCGGACCTAGCGGCAATGAGCAGTTCTTC. This gives the protein CGPSGNEQFF.

The rearrangement links TRBV20-1 to TRBJ2-5, with a tentative D call TRBD2 (6 bases). This CDR3 is 13 amino acids long. Trimming cost V 6 bases and J 2 bases, with 13 bases left between them. Germline CDR1 reads DFQATT; CDR2 reads SNEGSKA (reference sequence). The CDR3 DNA reads TGCAGTGCCCCGACTAGAGCGCAAGAGACCCAGTACTTC. This sequence encodes CSAPTRAQETQYF.

This clonotype was found a few times. The chain uses TRBV10-3 and TRBJ2-2; D gene unclear. The germline CDR1 and CDR2 sequences are ENHRY and SYGVKD. Trimming took 4 bases from V and 6 from J, leaving 12 bases between them. This CDR3 has 14 amino acids. This CDR3 reads CAISGHGSPGELFF. As DNA, the CDR3 is TGTGCCATCAGTGGTCATGGTAGCCCCGGGGAGCTGTTTTTT.

The table lists this clonotype with a few counts. The V and J genes are TRBV21-1 and TRBJ2-7; the table's TRBD1 call for D was not verified on the DNA. TRBV21-1 has pseudogene status. CDR3 size: 15 residues. CDR3 in amino acids: CASSKVNPPGYEQYF. In nucleotides, the CDR3 is TGTGCCAGCAGCAAAGTAAACCCCCCGGGCTACGAGCAGTACTTC.

The CDR3 DNA sequence: TGCAGTGCTAGCGCAGGGGCGAGGGCAGAGACCCAGTACTTC. It translates to CSASAGARAETQYF. The rearrangement joins TRBV20-1 to TRBJ2-5; TRBD1 might be the D (6 bases). CDR1 is DFQATT and CDR2 is SNEGSKA in the germline V gene (reference sequence). The CDR3 length is 14 residues. Trimming cost V 3 bases and J 4 bases, with 15 bases left between them.

This clonotype has only a few counts. J is TRBJ2-7 and V is TRBV9; D possibly corresponds to TRBD1 (5 bases). The CDR3 runs to 16 residues. V was cut by 4 bases and J by 0 bases, with 17 bases left in between. Per the germline V gene, CDR1 is SGDLS and CDR2 is YYNGEE. In DNA, the CDR3 is TGTGCCAGCAGCCCCTCAACAGGTGCCAGCTCCTACGAGCAGTACTTC. Amino acids: CASSPSTGASSYEQYF.

This clonotype was found a few times. The chain is built from TRBV9 and TRBJ1-3; possible D gene TRBD1, 6 bases. The CDR3 length is 15 residues. V lost 3 bases and J lost 0, with 10 bases in between. Germline CDR1 and CDR2: SGDLS and YYNGEE. This chain's CDR3 is CASSAQGLSGNTIYF. The CDR3 DNA is TGTGCCAGCAGCGCCCAGGGGCTCTCTGGAAACACCATATATTTT.

In DNA form, the CDR3 reads TGTGCCAGCAGGCGACTAGCGGGAGTAACCGGGGAGCTGTTTTTT. Its translation is CASRRLAGVTGELFF. The V gene is TRBV6-2 or TRBV6-3, the J gene TRBJ2-2; 12 bases map to TRBD2. Germline-derived CDR1 and CDR2 are MNHEY and SVGEGT. CDR3 length equals 15 residues. Trimming took 6 bases from V and 5 from J; bases not matched to a gene: 4.

The table lists this clonotype with a few counts. The rearrangement uses TRBV7-3 and TRBJ2-1; D is undetermined. V dropped 1 base and J dropped 3 bases, with 10 bases sitting between them. The CDR3 runs 15 residues. CDR1 is SGHTA and CDR2 is FQGTGA in the germline V gene. The CDR3, as DNA: TGTGCCAGCAGCTTAATACTAACTAACTACAATGAGCAGTTCTTC. It is translated as CASSLILTNYNEQFF.

This sequence joins TRBV4-1 and TRBJ2-1; D may be TRBD2 (7 bases). The CDR3 spans 16 residues. Germline CDR1 and CDR2: MGHRA and YSYEKL. Trimming cost V 0 bases and J 4 bases, with 13 bases left between them. The CDR3 DNA is TGCGCCAGCAGCCAAGATGGGAGGGGGGGATACAATGAGCAGTTCTTC. Translating it yields CASSQDGRGGYNEQFF.

This clonotype was seen more than once but under ten times. This chain joins TRBV2 and TRBJ1-5; TRBD1 might be the D (5 bases). The CDR3 loop spans 15 amino acids. CDR1 and CDR2 from the germline V gene are SNHLY and FYNNEI. V was pared by 4 bases and J by 5 bases, with 15 bases between. The DNA for the CDR3 is TGTGCCAGCAGTGGAGGGACCCGGGGAGATCAGCCCCAGCATTTT. Translating it yields CASSGGTRGDQPQHF.

This clonotype was seen many times. This rearrangement joins TRBV24-1 to TRBJ2-2; tentative D call: TRBD2 (6 bases). This CDR3 has 17 residues. CDR1 is KGHDR and CDR2 is SFDVKD in the germline V gene. Trimming took off 3 bases at V and 3 bases at J, with 16 bases between the two ends. As DNA, the CDR3 is TGTGCCACCAGTGATCACCCGGGACTGATATACACCGGGGAGCTGTTTTTT. Translating gives CATSDHPGLIYTGELFF.

This clonotype was observed many times. The chain employs TRBV6-1 and TRBJ1-2; 7 nucleotides line up with TRBD1. The CDR3 covers 13 residues. V shed 6 bases, J shed 4 bases, and the junction held 5 bases outside the gene matches. CDR1 and CDR2 (germline): MNHNS, SASEGT. Here the CDR3 DNA reads TGTGCCAGCAGCCGGGGACAGTTCTATGGCTACACCTTC. The encoded protein is CASSRGQFYGYTF.

This sequence joins TRBV20-1 and TRBJ2-3, with D maybe TRBD2 (6 bases). CDR1 is DFQATT and CDR2 is SNEGSKA in the germline V gene (reference sequence). The germline V and J ends were trimmed by 0 bases and 10 bases, with 14 bases remaining between them. This CDR3 comprises 13 residues. As DNA, the CDR3 is TGCAGTGCTAGAGATCTAGCGCCTGGTCCGCAGTATTTT. Protein product: CSARDLAPGPQYF.

In DNA, the CDR3 is TGTGCCAGCAGCTTACGTGCCCCTAGCAATCAGCCCCAGCATTTT. It yields the protein CASSLRAPSNQPQHF. The chain recombines TRBV7-8 with TRBJ1-5; unclear D gene. This CDR3 is built from 15 residues. Germline V gene sequence: CDR1 SGHVS, CDR2 FQNEAQ. Trimming stripped 2 bases from V and 0 bases from J, with 8 bases between. Using reference TRBV7-8 and TRBJ1-5 for the parts outside the CDR3, the full variable domain is GAGVSQSPRYKVAKRGQDVALRCDPISGHVSLFWYQQALGQGPEFLTYFQNEAQLDKSGLPSDRFFAERPEGSVSTLKIQRTQQEDSAVYLCASSLRAPSNQPQHFGDGTRLSIL.

This clonotype appeared many times. The chain combines TRBV29-1 with TRBJ1-5; a possible D gene is TRBD1 (5 bases). Germline V gene sequence: CDR1 SQVTM, CDR2 ANQGSEA. The V and J ends lost 6 bases and 0 bases respectively, with 9 bases between them. The CDR3 runs to 13 residues. The chain's CDR3 is CSVSGGSNQPQHF. CDR3 coding DNA: TGCAGCGTATCGGGGGGTAGCAATCAGCCCCAGCATTTT.

This clonotype occurred a few times. The chain uses TRBV18 and TRBJ2-3; D gene ambiguous. Trimming took off 0 bases at V and 2 bases at J, with 9 bases between the two ends. The CDR3 is 15 residues long. CDR1 is KGHSH and CDR2 is LQKENI in the germline V gene. The CDR3 DNA reads TGTGCCAGCTCACCACCGTCGGATTCCACAGATACGCAGTATTTT. Translated: CASSPPSDSTDTQYF.

This clonotype was seen a few times. V is TRBV7-2 and J is TRBJ1-2; the D gene is possibly TRBD1 (5 bases). V was cut by 0 bases and J by 7 bases, with 24 bases left in between. CDR1 and CDR2 from the germline V gene are SGHTA and FQGNSA. The CDR3 consists of 18 residues. The CDR3 DNA reads as TGTGCCAGCAGCTTAGCACTCCCCCCCTCGGGGGAGCCTCGTGGCTACACCTTC. Protein product: CASSLALPPSGEPRGYTF.

The CDR3 DNA reads TGCAGTGCTAGAGATTCCGCTAGCGGGGTACAGCCGTACTTC. Translation: CSARDSASGVQPYF. This chain uses TRBV20-1 with TRBJ2-4; TRBD2 matches at 9 bases. The germline gives CDR1 DFQATT, CDR2 SNEGSKA (reference sequence). The CDR3 is 14 amino acids. The V and J ends lost 0 bases and 15 bases, in that order; junction bases with no gene match: 12.

This clonotype appeared a few times. The chain couples TRBV10-3 to TRBJ1-3; a possible D gene is TRBD1 (5 bases). Trimming cost V 6 bases and J 7 bases, with 10 bases left between them. The CDR3 length is 12 residues. Germline V lookup: CDR1 ENHRY, CDR2 SYGVKD. The CDR3 sequence is CAIRDNGNTIYF. The CDR3 DNA is TGTGCCATCAGGGACAATGGGAACACCATATATTTT.

This clonotype was observed a handful of times. The chain joins TRBV6-5 to TRBJ2-7, with TRBD2 matching 9 bases. In germline, CDR1 is MNHEY, CDR2 SVGAGI. The CDR3 is made up of 12 amino acids. V trimming: 8 bases; J trimming: 9 bases; junction bases outside the gene matches: 8. This CDR3 reads CASGQTSGSQYF. CDR3 coding DNA: TGTGCCAGCGGCCAGACTAGCGGCTCGCAGTACTTC.

The V call is TRBV20-1, the J call TRBJ2-5; 10 bases align to TRBD2. The germline CDR1 and CDR2 sequences are DFQATT and SNEGSKA (reference sequence). The V gene end was trimmed by 1 base and the J gene end by 0 bases; junction bases not matched to a gene: 2. This CDR3 has 15 residues. The CDR3 spells CSARVLAGDQETQYF. The CDR3 nucleotides read TGCAGTGCTAGAGTGCTAGCGGGGGACCAAGAGACCCAGTACTTC.

The chain combines TRBV7-9 with TRBJ1-2; maybe TRBD1 (5 bases). Trimming took off 0 bases at V and 8 bases at J, with 13 bases between the two ends. Germline V gene sequence: CDR1 SEHNR, CDR2 FQNEAQ (reference sequence). This CDR3 spans 14 amino acids. CDR3 sequence: CASSLALAGKGYTF. The DNA of the CDR3 is TGTGCCAGCAGCTTAGCGTTGGCAGGGAAGGGCTACACCTTC.